The clone carrying this T cell receptor beta chain was found many times. Amplification of the TCR beta CDR3 regions used RNA transcripts (as template). HTBI primers were employed in first-round RT-PCR, then a second-round multiplex PCR followed. TCRdb redid the calling of the multiplex PCR reads with MiXCR, one entry per CDR3 protein. The sample gives about 390,000 distinct CDR3 sequences, 15% of which show up once; approximately 7% is in the top ten. The data were taken from a study of Graves' ophthalmopathy and Graves' hyperthyroidism. Trimming shortened V by 2 bases and J by 5 bases, and 7 bases separated the two germline ends. Germline V gene data show CDR1 as KGHDR and CDR2 as SFDVKD. This CDR3 is 13 amino acids long.

The receptor's source is a woman between 18 and 29 years old with stable Graves' hyperthyroidism. This rearrangement joins TRBV24-1 to TRBJ2-3; D call uncertain. Sequenced sample: peripheral blood. In nucleotides, the CDR3 is TGTGCCACCAGTGATTCCCTGCGAGATACGCAGTATTTT. This gives the protein CATSDSLRDTQYF.